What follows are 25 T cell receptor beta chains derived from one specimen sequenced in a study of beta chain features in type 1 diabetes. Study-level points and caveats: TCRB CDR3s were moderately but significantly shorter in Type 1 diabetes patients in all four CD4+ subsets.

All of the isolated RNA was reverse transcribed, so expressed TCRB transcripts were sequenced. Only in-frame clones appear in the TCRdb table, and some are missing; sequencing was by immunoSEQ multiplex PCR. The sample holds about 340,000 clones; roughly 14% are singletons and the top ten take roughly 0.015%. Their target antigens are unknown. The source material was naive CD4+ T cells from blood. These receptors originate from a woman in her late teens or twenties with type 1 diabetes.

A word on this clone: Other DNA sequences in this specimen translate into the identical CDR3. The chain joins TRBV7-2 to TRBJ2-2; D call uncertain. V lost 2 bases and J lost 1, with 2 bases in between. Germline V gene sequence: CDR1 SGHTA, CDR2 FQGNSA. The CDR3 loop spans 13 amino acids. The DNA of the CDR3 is TGTGCCAGCAGCTTACGGAACACCGGGGAGCTGTTTTTT. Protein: CASSLRNTGELFF.

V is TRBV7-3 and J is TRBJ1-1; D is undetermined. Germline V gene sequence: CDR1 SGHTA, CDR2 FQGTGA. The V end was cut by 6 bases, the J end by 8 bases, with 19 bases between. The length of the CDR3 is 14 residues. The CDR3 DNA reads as TGTGCCAGCAGTCGAAGCGGGCAAGGGTACGAAGCTTTCTTT. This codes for CASSRSGQGYEAFF.

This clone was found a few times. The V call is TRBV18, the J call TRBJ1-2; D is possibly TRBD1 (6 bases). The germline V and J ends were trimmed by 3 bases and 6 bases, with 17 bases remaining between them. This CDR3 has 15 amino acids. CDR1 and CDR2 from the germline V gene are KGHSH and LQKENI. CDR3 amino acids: CASSPAQGNSDGYTF. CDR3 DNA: TGTGCCAGCTCACCTGCACAGGGAAATTCGGATGGCTACACCTTC.

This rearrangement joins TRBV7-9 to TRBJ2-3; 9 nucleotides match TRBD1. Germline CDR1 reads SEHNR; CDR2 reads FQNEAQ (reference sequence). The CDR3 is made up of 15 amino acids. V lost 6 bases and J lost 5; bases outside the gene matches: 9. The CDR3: CASSTYRGLKDTQYF. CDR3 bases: TGTGCCAGCAGTACTTACAGGGGGCTCAAAGATACGCAGTATTTT.

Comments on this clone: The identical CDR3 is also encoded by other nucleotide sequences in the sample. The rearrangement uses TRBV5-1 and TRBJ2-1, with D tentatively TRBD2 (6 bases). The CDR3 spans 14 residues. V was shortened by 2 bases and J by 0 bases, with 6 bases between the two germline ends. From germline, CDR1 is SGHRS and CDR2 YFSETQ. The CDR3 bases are TGCGCCAGCAGCTTCGGGAGCTCCTACAATGAGCAGTTCTTC. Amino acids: CASSFGSSYNEQFF.

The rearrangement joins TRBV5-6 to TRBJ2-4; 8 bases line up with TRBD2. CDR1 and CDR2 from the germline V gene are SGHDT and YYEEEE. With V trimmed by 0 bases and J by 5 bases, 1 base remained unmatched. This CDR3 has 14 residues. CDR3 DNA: TGTGCCAGCAGCTTGGACGGGGGGGAAAACATTCAGTACTTC. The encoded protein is CASSLDGGENIQYF.

As DNA, the CDR3 is TGTGCCAGCAGCCAGGGACAGGGGTTCAATCAGCCCCAGCATTTT. Translating it yields CASSQGQGFNQPQHF. V gene TRBV5-4 combines with J gene TRBJ1-5; 10 bases are a match to TRBD1. The J segment lost 3 bases and the V segment lost 4 bases, leaving 4 bases of the junction unmatched. The CDR3 runs 15 residues. Germline V gene data show CDR1 as SGHNT and CDR2 as YYREEE (reference sequence). The full variable domain, rest sourced from reference TRBV5-4 and TRBJ1-5, is ETGVTQSPTHLIKTRGQQVTLRCSSQSGHNTVSWYQQALGQGPQFIFQYYREEENGRGNFPPRFSGLQFPNYSSELNVNALELDDSALYLCASSQGQGFNQPQHFGDGTRLSIL.

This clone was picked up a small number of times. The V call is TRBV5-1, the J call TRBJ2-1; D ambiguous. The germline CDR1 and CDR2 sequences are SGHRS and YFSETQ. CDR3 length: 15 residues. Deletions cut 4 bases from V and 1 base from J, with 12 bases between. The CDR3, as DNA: TGCGCCAGCAGCCTCGACCTGGAGTCCTACAATGAGCAGTTCTTC. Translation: CASSLDLESYNEQFF.

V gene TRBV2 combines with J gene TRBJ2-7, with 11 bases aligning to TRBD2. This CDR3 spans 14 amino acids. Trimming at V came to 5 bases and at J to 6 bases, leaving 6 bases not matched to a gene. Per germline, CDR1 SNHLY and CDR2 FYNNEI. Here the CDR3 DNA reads TGTGCCAGCAGTAATAGCGGGAGGGCCTCCGAGCAGTACGTC. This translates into CASSNSGRASEQYV.

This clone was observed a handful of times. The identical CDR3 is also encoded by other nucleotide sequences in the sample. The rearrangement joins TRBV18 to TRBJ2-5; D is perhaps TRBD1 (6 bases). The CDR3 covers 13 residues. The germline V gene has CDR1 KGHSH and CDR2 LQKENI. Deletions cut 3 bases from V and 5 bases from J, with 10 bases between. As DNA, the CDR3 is TGTGCCAGCTCACCCGGACAGCTCGAGACCCAGTACTTC. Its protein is CASSPGQLETQYF.

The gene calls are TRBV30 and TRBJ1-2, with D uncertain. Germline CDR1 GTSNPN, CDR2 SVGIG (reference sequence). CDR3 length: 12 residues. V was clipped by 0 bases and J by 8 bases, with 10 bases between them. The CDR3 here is CAWSVRGEGYTF. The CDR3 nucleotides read TGTGCCTGGAGTGTACGGGGTGAGGGCTACACCTTC.

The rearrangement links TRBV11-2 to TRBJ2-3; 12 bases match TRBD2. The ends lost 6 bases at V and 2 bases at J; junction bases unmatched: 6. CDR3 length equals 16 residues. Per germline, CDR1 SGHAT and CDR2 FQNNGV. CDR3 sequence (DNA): TGTGCCAGCAGGCGACTAGCGGGAGATCTCACAGATACGCAGTATTTT. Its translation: CASRRLAGDLTDTQYF. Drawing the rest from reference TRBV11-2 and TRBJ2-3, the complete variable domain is EAGVAQSPRYKIIEKRQSVAFWCNPISGHATLYWYQQILGQGPKLLIQFQNNGVVDDSQLPKDRFSAERLKGVDSTLKIQPAKLEDSAVYLCASRRLAGDLTDTQYFGPGTRLTVL.

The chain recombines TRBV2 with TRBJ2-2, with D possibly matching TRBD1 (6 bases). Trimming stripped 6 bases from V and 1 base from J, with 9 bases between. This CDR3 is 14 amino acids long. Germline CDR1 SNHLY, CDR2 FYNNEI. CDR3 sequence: CASSLQGNTGELFF. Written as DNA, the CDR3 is TGTGCCAGCAGCCTACAGGGGAACACCGGGGAGCTGTTTTTT.

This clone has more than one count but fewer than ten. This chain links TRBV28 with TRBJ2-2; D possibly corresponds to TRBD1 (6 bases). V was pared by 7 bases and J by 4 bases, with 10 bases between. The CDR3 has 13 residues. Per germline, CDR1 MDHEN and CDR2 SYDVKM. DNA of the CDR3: TGTGCCAGCAACAGGGAGAGCACCGGGGAGCTGTTTTTT. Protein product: CASNRESTGELFF.

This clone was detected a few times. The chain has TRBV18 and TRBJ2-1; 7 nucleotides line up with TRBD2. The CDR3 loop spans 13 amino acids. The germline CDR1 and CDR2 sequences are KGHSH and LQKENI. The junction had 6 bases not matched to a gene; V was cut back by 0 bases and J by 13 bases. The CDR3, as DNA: TGTGCCAGCTCACCACCACCTGGGACTACTCAGTTCTTC. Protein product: CASSPPPGTTQFF.

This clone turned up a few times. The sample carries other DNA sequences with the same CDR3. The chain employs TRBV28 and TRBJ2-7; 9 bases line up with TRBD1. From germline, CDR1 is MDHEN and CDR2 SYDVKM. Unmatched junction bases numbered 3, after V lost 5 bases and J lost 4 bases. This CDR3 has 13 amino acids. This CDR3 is CASSPGQGYEQYF. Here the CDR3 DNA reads TGTGCCAGCAGTCCAGGACAGGGGTACGAGCAGTACTTC. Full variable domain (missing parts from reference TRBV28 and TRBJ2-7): DVKVTQSSRYLVKRTGEKVFLECVQDMDHENMFWYRQDPGLGLRLIYFSYDVKMKEKGDIPEGYSVSREKKERFSLILESASTNQTSMYLCASSPGQGYEQYFGPGTRLTVT.

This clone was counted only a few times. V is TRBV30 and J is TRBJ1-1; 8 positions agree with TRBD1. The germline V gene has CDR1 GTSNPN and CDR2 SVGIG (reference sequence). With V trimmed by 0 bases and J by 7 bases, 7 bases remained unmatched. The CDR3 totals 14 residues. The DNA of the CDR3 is TGTGCCTGGAGTGTACTCGGACAGGGAATTGAAGCTTTCTTT. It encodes CAWSVLGQGIEAFF.

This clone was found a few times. The CDR3 region has the DNA TGCGCCAGCAGCCGCGATTCGGAGAGTAGCGGGAGCCCCTTAGAGTACTTC. Protein product: CASSRDSESSGSPLEYF. The chain is built from TRBV4-3 and TRBJ2-4, with TRBD2 matching over 9 bases. Looked up from germline, CDR1 is LGHNA and CDR2 is YSLEER. V dropped 4 bases and J dropped 14; count of bases not matched to a gene: 21. The CDR3 has 17 residues.

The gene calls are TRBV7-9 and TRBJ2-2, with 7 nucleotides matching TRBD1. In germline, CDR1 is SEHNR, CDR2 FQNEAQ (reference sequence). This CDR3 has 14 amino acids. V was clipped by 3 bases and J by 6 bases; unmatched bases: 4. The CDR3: CASSFRQGAGELFF. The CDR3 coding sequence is TGTGCCAGCAGCTTCAGACAGGGTGCCGGGGAGCTGTTTTTT.

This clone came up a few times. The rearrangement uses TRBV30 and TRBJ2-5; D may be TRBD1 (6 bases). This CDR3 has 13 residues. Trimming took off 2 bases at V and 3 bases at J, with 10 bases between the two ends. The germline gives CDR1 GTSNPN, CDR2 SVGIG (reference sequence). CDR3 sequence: CAWSFGQKETQYF. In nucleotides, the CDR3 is TGTGCCTGGAGTTTCGGACAGAAAGAGACCCAGTACTTC.

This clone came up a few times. CDR3 coding DNA: TGTGCCAGCAGCCACGGGAACACTGAAGCTTTCTTT. Protein product: CASSHGNTEAFF. The chain recombines TRBV7-9 with TRBJ1-1, with D unresolved. CDR1 is SEHNR and CDR2 is FQNEAQ in the germline V gene (reference sequence). The CDR3 length is 12 residues. V was clipped by 5 bases and J by 1 base, with 5 bases between them. The full variable domain, rest sourced from reference TRBV7-9 and TRBJ1-1, is DTGVSQNPRHKITKRGQNVTFRCDPISEHNRLYWYRQTLGQGPEFLTYFQNEAQLEKSRLLSDRFSAERPKGSFSTLEIQRTEQGDSAMYLCASSHGNTEAFFGQGTRLTVV.

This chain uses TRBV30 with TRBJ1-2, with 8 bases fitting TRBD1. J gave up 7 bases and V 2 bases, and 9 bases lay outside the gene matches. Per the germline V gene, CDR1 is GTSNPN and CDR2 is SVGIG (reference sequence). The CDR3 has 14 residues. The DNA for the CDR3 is TGTGCCTGGAGTTTACTCCAGGGGGCGCGTGGCTACACCTTC. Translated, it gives CAWSLLQGARGYTF.

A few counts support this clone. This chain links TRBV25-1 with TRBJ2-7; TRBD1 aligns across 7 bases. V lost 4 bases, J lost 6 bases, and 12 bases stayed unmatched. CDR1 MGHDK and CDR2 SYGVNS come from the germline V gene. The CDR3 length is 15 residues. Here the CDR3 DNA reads TGTGCCAGCAGTGCCAACAGGGGAATAGATTCCGAGCAGTACTTC. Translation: CASSANRGIDSEQYF.

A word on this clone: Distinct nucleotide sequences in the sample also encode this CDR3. Here the CDR3 DNA reads TGCGCCAGCAGCTTGGCCGGGAGCCAAGAGACCCAGTACTTC. It encodes CASSLAGSQETQYF. This chain links TRBV5-1 with TRBJ2-5, with D possibly being TRBD2 (6 bases). There are 14 residues in the CDR3. Germline V gives CDR1 SGHRS, CDR2 YFSETQ. The germline V and J ends were trimmed by 0 bases and 1 base, with 7 bases remaining between them.

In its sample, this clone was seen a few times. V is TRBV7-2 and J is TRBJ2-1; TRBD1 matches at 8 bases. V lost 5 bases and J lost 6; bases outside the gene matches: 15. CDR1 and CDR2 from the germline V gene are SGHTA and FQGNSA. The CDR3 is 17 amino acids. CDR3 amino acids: CASSPTPAGGPGNEQFF. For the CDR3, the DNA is TGTGCCAGCAGCCCTACTCCTGCAGGGGGCCCTGGCAATGAGCAGTTCTTC.